These T cell receptor beta chains were read from a single sample in a study of blood T cells in healthy people across ages. A single record per CDR3 protein comes from TCRdb applying MiXCR to the 5' RACE reads. The data contain more than 800,000 distinct CDR3 sequences, more than 40% of them seen just once; the ten biggest clones take up approximately 20%. Sequencing used blood. These receptors originate from a woman aged 55 to 70 in good health. Each CDR3 is given with its conserved first and last residue.

v_gene,j_gene,CDR3aa
TRBV20-1,TRBJ1-6,CSARSVDRGSPLHF
TRBV20-1,TRBJ2-7,CSASGILVGGYEQYF
TRBV10-3,TRBJ2-6,CAISEAVTGANVLTF
TRBV20-1,TRBJ2-3,CSGSEPITDSQYF
TRBV20-1,NA,CSASKGNRVEYNEQYF
TRBV20-1,TRBJ2-5,CSASSGLVGETQYF
TRBV3-1,TRBJ2-5,CASSQAGQNQETQYF
TRBV10-1,TRBJ2-7,CASKQLAGAGEQYF
TRBV2,TRBJ2-7,CASSETGPGSGVEQYF
TRBV29-1,TRBJ2-4,CSVALAKNIQYF
TRBV27,TRBJ2-5,CASRDLLGQETQYF
TRBV9,TRBJ2-3,CASSEAGTDTDTQYF
TRBV7-8,TRBJ2-3,CASTSRTDTQYF
TRBV24-1,TRBJ1-2,CATSDMAGGGYTF
TRBV5-1,TRBJ2-1,CASSFMTGAYNEQLF
TRBV4-1,TRBJ2-1,CASSQDGRPLYNEQFF